This TCR beta chain was observed in a study of T cell repertoires in ileal Crohn's disease. On the study more broadly: About 500 nanograms of biopsy DNA per sample underwent TCRB immunosequencing. Study-wide points: Endoscopic recurrence occurred in every patient whose clonality exceeded 26.8%.

Sequencing used immunoSEQ multiplex PCR; TCRdb keeps in-frame clones, though not all of them. This table holds approximately 13,000 clones, around 85% found once. The germline V gene encodes CDR1 SGHAT and CDR2 FQDESV (reference sequence). With 5 bases clipped from V and 2 bases from J, the junction kept 5 bases outside the gene matches. The CDR3 contains 14 residues. A word on this clone: What it recognizes is unknown.

The time point: inflamed ileum from the surgical specimen. This TCR came from an adult with Crohn's disease. Sequencing was carried out using ileal tissue. V is TRBV11-1 and J is TRBJ2-7; 8 nucleotides agree with TRBD1. The CDR3 nucleotides read TGTGCCAGCAGCCTAAGGACAGGGACCTACGAGCAGTACTTC. Amino acid sequence: CASSLRTGTYEQYF.